The subject of this entry is one T cell receptor beta chain. This table comes from immunoSEQ multiplex PCR, and its TCRdb copy is limited to in-frame clones, with some not included. Among more than 550,000 clones listed, roughly 87% were seen once. The entry originates in a study of shared clonotypes between healthy human individuals. J gave up 3 bases and V 6 bases, and 10 bases lay outside the gene matches. The CDR3 extends over 15 amino acids. CDR1 is MNHEY, CDR2 SMNVEV, per germline (reference sequence). This chain joins TRBV27 and TRBJ1-2; 7 bases agree with TRBD1. Sequencing used memory CD8+ T cells from PBMCs. Described subset: CD45RO+ cells pooled with CCR7-negative TemRA cells. The source of this sequence is a man younger than 30 in good health. Some clones in this sample may be carry-over from other donors' samples. Here the CDR3 reads CASRRDSEWYYGYTF. DNA for the CDR3: TGTGCCAGCAGGAGGGACAGCGAATGGTACTATGGCTACACCTTC.